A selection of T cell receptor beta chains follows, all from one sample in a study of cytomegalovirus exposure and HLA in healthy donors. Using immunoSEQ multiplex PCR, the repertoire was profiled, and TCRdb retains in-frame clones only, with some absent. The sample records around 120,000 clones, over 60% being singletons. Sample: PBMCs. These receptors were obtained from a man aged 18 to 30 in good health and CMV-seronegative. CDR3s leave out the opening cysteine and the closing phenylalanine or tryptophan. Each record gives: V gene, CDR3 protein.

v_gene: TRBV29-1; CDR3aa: SAVGQGDTEAF
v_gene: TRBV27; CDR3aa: ASGGQGNYEQY
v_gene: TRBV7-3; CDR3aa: ASSGLTGTGSTDTQY
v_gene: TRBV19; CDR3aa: ATGQGIYEQY
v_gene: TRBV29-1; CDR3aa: SVEDPSLTRSTGELF
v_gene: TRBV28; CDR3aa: ASSPGLGRNEQF
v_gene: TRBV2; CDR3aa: AGQFYNEQF
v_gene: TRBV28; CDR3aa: ASSYHRDFWSYEQY
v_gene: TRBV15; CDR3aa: ATSRDRGRDEQF
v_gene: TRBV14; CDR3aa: ASSQSPVLGETEQF
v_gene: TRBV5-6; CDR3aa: ASSLVGDSGANVLT
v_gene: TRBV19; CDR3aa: ASSIREMNTEAF
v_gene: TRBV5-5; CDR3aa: ASSLVLVRETQY
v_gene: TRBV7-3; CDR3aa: ASSAHSGTAEAF
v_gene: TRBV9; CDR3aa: ASSVVSTSNTGELF
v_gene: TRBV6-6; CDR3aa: ASRGTASGSGNEQF
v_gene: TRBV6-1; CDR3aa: ASSEMGSYGYT
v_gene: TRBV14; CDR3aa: ASSRLEGTDTQY
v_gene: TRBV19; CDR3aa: ASRQLGDRNEQF
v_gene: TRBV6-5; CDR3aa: ASRGTGYEQF
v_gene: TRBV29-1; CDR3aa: SVVGRGSGAEAF
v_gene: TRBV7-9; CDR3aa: ASSLRGSSDGYT
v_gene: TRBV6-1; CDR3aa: ASSELREANYGYT
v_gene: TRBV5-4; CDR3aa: ASSSRDTVNEKLF
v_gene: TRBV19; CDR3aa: ASSIWRGPTVLPGANVLT
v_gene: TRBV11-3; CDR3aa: ASSRTTNTGELF
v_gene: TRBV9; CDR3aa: ASSVLAGTDTQY
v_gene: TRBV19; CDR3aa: ASSLSR
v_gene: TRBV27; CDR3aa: ASSSWGLAGVESSYNEQF
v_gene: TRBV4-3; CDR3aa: ASSHLGQTGTEAF
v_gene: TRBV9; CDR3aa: ASSPGLAEETQY
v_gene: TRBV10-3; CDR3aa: AISESDREPEAF
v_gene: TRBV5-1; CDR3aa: ASSPPIGTSGRNQQF
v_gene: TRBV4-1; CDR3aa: ASSQLLGGFNEQF
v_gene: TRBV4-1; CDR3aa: ASSPGQGASYEQY
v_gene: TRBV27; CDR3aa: ASGSEGLSTEAF
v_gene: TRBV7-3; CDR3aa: ASSLMPPGQGDTEAF
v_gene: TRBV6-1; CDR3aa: ASSRQGQETQY
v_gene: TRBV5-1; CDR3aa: ASSLGPDYGYT
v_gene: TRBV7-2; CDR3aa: ASSLSGSGTDTQY